Below are 17 T cell receptor beta chains sequenced from a single sample in a study of blood T cell repertoires in COVID-19 (dated by TCRdb to 2018 to 2020). The method behind the library was the immunoSEQ multiplex PCR assay. The table was pulled from immuneACCESS by TCRdb, which kept in-frame rearrangements only. Such tables lose some clones; where checked, under half of the loss comes from unresolved V genes, and the rest has no known cause. The sample table holds about 120,000 clones, of which under 80% were seen once. The biggest ten clones account for roughly 2.1% of the sample. What was sequenced was peripheral blood. The receptor set was obtained from a man between 65 and 85 years old with acute or convalescent COVID-19.

This clone appeared a few times. The chain combines TRBV6-5 with TRBJ2-7; perhaps TRBD1 as D (6 bases). The CDR3 length is 15 residues. Per the germline V gene, CDR1 is MNHEY and CDR2 is SVGAGI. Trimming took 5 bases from V and 3 from J, leaving 17 bases between them. Written as DNA, the CDR3 is TGTGCCAGCAGTAAACACGGACAGCCCCTCTACGAGCAGTACTTC. It translates to CASSKHGQPLYEQYF.

This clone was seen once. The rearrangement links TRBV6-2 or TRBV6-3 to TRBJ1-2; D remains ambiguous. Trimming removed 5 bases from V and 4 bases from J, with 14 bases in between. The CDR3 length is 14 residues. Germline V CDR1 and CDR2: MNHEY, SVGEGT. The CDR3 DNA follows: TGTGCCAGCAGTCCCGACGGAGGATCCTATGGCTACACCTTC. It translates to CASSPDGGSYGYTF.

This clone was observed a few times. CDR3 DNA: TGTGCCAGCGCAGGAACCTACGAGCAGTACTTC. This codes for CASAGTYEQYF. This chain links TRBV3-1 (or the pseudogene TRBV3-2) with TRBJ2-7; D ambiguous. This CDR3 spans 11 amino acids. CDR1 and CDR2 (germline): LGHDT, YNNKEL (reference sequence). Trimming removed 8 bases at V and 2 bases at J, with 7 bases between.

The J gene is TRBJ2-3, the V gene TRBV7-2; a possible D gene is TRBD1 (5 bases). The CDR3 is 15 residues long. Germline V CDR1 and CDR2: SGHTA, FQGNSA. The V end was cut by 3 bases, the J end by 0 bases, with 10 bases between. CDR3 loop: CASSFMRQSTDTQYF. The CDR3 coding sequence is TGTGCCAGCAGCTTCATGAGACAGAGCACAGATACGCAGTATTTT. The full variable domain, with the rest looked up from reference TRBV7-2 and TRBJ2-3, is GAGVSQSPSNKVTEKGKDVELRCDPISGHTALYWYRQSLGQGLEFLIYFQGNSAPDKSGLPSDRFSAERTGGSVSTLTIQRTQQEDSAVYLCASSFMRQSTDTQYFGPGTRLTVL.

The genes are TRBV29-1 and TRBJ1-4; no reliable D call. Trimming removed 1 base at V and 14 bases at J, with 11 bases between. CDR3 length: 11 residues. CDR1 SQVTM and CDR2 ANQGSEA come from the germline V gene. The CDR3 DNA reads as TGCAGCGTTGAAGTGGGAGGACGGCTGTTTTTT. Translation: CSVEVGGRLFF.

The chain joins TRBV5-1 to TRBJ2-6, with D possibly matching TRBD2 (7 bases). The CDR3 has 16 residues. V was trimmed by 2 bases and J by 2 bases, leaving 11 bases between them. Germline-derived CDR1 and CDR2 are SGHRS and YFSETQ. The CDR3 sequence is CASSFGGLAGANVLTF. CDR3 nucleotides: TGCGCCAGCAGCTTCGGGGGGCTTGCTGGGGCCAACGTCCTGACTTTC.

This clone was found a few times. This sequence joins TRBV28 and TRBJ1-2, with D possibly TRBD1 on 5 matching bases. The CDR3 contains 13 residues. Germline lookup yields CDR1 MDHEN and CDR2 SYDVKM. Between the trimmed V and J ends, which lost 5 bases and 1 base, there was a span of 8 bases. This CDR3 reads CASSGGINYGYTF. CDR3 in DNA: TGTGCCAGCAGTGGGGGGATTAACTATGGCTACACCTTC.

The rearrangement joins TRBV19 to TRBJ2-7; 7 nucleotides agree with TRBD2. V shed 4 bases and J 1 base; nucleotides not matched to a gene: 1. The CDR3 contains 13 residues. Germline CDR1 and CDR2: LNHDA and SQIVND (reference sequence). The CDR3 protein is CASSRRGSYEQYF. In DNA form, the CDR3 reads TGTGCCAGTAGTAGGCGGGGGTCCTACGAGCAGTACTTC.

This clone was observed a few times. The chain uses TRBV2 and TRBJ1-2; D remains unclear. The CDR3 sequence is 13 residues long. The germline V gene has CDR1 SNHLY and CDR2 FYNNEI. V was pared by 0 bases and J by 7 bases, with 9 bases between. In nucleotides, the CDR3 is TGTGCCAGCAGTGAAGCGTTTTCGGTTGGCTACACCTTC. Translation: CASSEAFSVGYTF.

This clone showed up just a few times. The chain employs TRBV7-9 and TRBJ1-5; D remains ambiguous. Germline V gene data show CDR1 as SEHNR and CDR2 as FQNEAQ (reference sequence). CDR3 length: 12 residues. V shed 4 bases and J shed 4 bases, with 5 bases lying between them. CDR3 DNA sequence: TGTGCCAGCAGCTCAAATAATCAGCCCCAGCATTTT. Protein product: CASSSNNQPQHF.

V usage is TRBV5-5 and J usage is TRBJ2-5, with 9 positions matching TRBD2. Germline V CDR1 and CDR2: SGHKS, YYEKEE (reference sequence). V dropped 3 bases and J dropped 5; count of bases not matched to a gene: 8. The CDR3 is made up of 15 amino acids. CDR3 coding DNA: TGTGCCAGCAGCTCTTTAGCGGGGGCGGGGGAGACCCAGTACTTC. Residues: CASSSLAGAGETQYF.

The CDR3 protein is CASSQDYSKETQYF. CDR3 nucleotide sequence: TGTGCCAGCAGCCAAGACTATTCCAAAGAGACCCAGTACTTC. The V gene is TRBV3-1 (or the pseudogene TRBV3-2), the J gene TRBJ2-5; D remains ambiguous. Between the trimmed V and J ends, which lost 0 bases and 3 bases, there was a span of 8 bases. The length of the CDR3 is 14 residues. From germline, CDR1 is LGHDT and CDR2 YNNKEL (reference sequence).

The rearrangement uses TRBV30 and TRBJ1-6; maybe TRBD1 (5 bases). Germline V gives CDR1 GTSNPN, CDR2 SVGIG (reference sequence). The CDR3 covers 14 residues. Trimming stripped 2 bases from V and 7 bases from J, with 12 bases between. The CDR3 DNA sequence: TGTGCCTGGAGTTTAGCAGGGCGGAATTCACCCCTCCACTTT. This translates into CAWSLAGRNSPLHF.

The rearrangement joins TRBV7-8 to TRBJ2-2; D is perhaps TRBD1 (6 bases). Germline CDR1 SGHVS, CDR2 FQNEAQ. V was shortened by 3 bases and J by 4 bases, with 12 bases between the two germline ends. The CDR3 has 15 residues. CDR3 nucleotides: TGTGCCAGCAGCTTCAAAACAGGGATCACCGGGGAGCTGTTTTTT. Amino acids: CASSFKTGITGELFF.

This clone was recorded once. This chain uses TRBV7-9 with TRBJ1-4; a possible D gene is TRBD1 (5 bases). CDR1 and CDR2 (germline): SEHNR, FQNEAQ (reference sequence). CDR3 size: 15 residues. Between the trimmed V and J ends, which lost 5 bases and 7 bases, there was a span of 17 bases. CDR3 amino acids: CASSVGAGRSEKLFF. The DNA of the CDR3 is TGTGCCAGCAGCGTAGGGGCAGGGCGAAGTGAAAAACTGTTTTTT. The full variable domain, rest sourced from reference TRBV7-9 and TRBJ1-4, is DTGVSQNPRHKITKRGQNVTFRCDPISEHNRLYWYRQTLGQGPEFLTYFQNEAQLEKSRLLSDRFSAERPKGSFSTLEIQRTEQGDSAMYLCASSVGAGRSEKLFFGSGTQLSVL.

The chain joins TRBV6-5 to TRBJ2-7, with a possible D match to TRBD1 (6 bases). Trimming took 6 bases from V and 2 from J, leaving 17 bases between them. The CDR3 sequence is 15 residues long. Germline CDR1 reads MNHEY; CDR2 reads SVGAGI. CDR3 nucleotides: TGTGCCAGCAGCAGAGGGGCAGGGGCTGCCTACGAGCAGTACTTC. Translating it yields CASSRGAGAAYEQYF.

The genes are TRBV2 and TRBJ2-7; perhaps TRBD1 as D (5 bases). V was trimmed by 10 bases and J by 6 bases, leaving 22 bases between them. CDR3 size: 14 residues. Germline V lookup: CDR1 SNHLY, CDR2 FYNNEI. The CDR3 loop is CATQGRQGLFEQYF. DNA for the CDR3: TGTGCCACCCAGGGAAGGCAGGGTCTGTTCGAGCAGTACTTC.